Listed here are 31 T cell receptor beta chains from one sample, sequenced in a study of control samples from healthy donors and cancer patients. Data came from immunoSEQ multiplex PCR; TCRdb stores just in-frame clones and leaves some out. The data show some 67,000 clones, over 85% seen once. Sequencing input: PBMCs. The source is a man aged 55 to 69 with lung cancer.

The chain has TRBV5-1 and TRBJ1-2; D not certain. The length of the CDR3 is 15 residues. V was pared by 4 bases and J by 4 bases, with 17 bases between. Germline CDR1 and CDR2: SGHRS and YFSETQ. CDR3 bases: TGCGCCAGCAGCCCCGCAGATTGGGCGGGCTATGGCTACACCTTC. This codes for CASSPADWAGYGYTF.

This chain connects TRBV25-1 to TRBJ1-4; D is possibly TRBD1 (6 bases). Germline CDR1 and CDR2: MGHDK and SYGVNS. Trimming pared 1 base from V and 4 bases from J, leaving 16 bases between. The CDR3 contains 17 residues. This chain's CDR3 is CASSEWRSGASNEKLFF. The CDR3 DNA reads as TGTGCCAGCAGTGAATGGAGGTCAGGGGCAAGTAATGAAAAACTGTTTTTT.

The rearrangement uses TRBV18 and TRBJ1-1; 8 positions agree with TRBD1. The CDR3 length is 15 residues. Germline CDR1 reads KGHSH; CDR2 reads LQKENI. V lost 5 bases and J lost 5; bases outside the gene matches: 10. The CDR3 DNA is TGTGCCAGCTCAGGAGGGGGCAGGGGGCTGACTGAAGCTTTCTTT. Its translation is CASSGGGRGLTEAFF.

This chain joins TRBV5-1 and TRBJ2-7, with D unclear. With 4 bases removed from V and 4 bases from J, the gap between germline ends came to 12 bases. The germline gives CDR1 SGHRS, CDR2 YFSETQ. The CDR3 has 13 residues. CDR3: CASSVGRDYEQYV. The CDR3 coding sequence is TGCGCCAGCAGCGTCGGCAGAGATTACGAGCAGTACGTC.

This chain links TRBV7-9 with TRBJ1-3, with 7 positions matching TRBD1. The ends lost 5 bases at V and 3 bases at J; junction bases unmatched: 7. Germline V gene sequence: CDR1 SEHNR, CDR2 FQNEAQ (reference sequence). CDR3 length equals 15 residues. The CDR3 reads CASSTTGTDGNTIYF. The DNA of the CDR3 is TGTGCCAGCAGCACTACCGGGACAGATGGAAACACCATATATTTT.

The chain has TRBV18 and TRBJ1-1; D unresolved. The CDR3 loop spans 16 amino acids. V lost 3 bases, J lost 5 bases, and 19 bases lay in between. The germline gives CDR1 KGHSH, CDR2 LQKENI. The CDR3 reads CASSPQVGNLETEAFF. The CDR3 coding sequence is TGTGCCAGCTCACCCCAGGTGGGAAATTTAGAAACTGAAGCTTTCTTT.

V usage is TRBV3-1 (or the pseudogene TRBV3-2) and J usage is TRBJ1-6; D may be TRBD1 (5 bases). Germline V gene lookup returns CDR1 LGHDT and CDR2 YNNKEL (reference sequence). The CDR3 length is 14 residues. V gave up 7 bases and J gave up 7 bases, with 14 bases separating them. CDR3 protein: CASNRGGSNSPLHF. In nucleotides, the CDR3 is TGTGCCAGCAACCGGGGGGGGTCAAATTCACCCCTCCACTTT.

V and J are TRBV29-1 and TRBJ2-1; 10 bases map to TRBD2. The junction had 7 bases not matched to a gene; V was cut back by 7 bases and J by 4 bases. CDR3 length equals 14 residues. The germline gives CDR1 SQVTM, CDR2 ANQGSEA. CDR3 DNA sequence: TGCAGCGCCATCCTAGCGGGGGCATACAATGAGCAGTTCTTC. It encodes CSAILAGAYNEQFF.

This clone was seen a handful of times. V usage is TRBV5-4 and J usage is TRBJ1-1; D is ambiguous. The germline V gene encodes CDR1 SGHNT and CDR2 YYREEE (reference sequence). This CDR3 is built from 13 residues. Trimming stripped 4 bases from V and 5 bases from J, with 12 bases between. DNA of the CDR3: TGTGCCAGCAGCCGCCGGGTAGGGACTGAAGCTTTCTTT. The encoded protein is CASSRRVGTEAFF. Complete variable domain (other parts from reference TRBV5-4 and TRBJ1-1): ETGVTQSPTHLIKTRGQQVTLRCSSQSGHNTVSWYQQALGQGPQFIFQYYREEENGRGNFPPRFSGLQFPNYSSELNVNALELDDSALYLCASSRRVGTEAFFGQGTRLTVV.

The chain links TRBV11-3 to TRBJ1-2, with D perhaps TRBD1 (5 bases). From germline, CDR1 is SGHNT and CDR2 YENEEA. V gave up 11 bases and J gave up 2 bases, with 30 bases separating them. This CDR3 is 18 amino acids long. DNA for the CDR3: TGTGCCCCGTCTGGCAGGGTACTCGGGTTAGGGATGAACTATGGCTACACCTTC. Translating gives CAPSGRVLGLGMNYGYTF.

The DNA for the CDR3 is TGTGCCAGCAGCTTAAGGCAGGGGAGCACAGATACGCAGTATTTT. The encoded protein is CASSLRQGSTDTQYF. V usage is TRBV7-9 and J usage is TRBJ2-3; D is perhaps TRBD1 (6 bases). This CDR3 has 15 residues. CDR1 SEHNR and CDR2 FQNEAQ come from the germline V gene (reference sequence). Trimming cost V 2 bases and J 0 bases, with 9 bases left between them.

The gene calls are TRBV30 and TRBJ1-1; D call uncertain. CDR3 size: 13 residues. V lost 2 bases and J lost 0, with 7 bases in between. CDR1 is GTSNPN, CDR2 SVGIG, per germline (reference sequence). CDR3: CAWSQQLNTEAFF. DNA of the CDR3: TGTGCCTGGAGTCAACAGCTGAACACTGAAGCTTTCTTT.

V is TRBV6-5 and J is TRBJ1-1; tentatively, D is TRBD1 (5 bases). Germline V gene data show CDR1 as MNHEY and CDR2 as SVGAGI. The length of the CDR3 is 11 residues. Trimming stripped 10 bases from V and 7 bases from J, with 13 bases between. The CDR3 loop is CAINKGIEAFF. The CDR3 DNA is TGTGCCATCAATAAGGGGATTGAAGCTTTCTTT.

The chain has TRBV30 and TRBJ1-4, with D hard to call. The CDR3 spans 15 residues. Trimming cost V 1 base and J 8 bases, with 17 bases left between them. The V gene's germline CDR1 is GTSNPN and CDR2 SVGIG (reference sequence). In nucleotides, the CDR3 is TGTGCCTGGAGTGAGGGTGGAGGGCGGATAGAAAAACTGTTTTTT. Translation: CAWSEGGGRIEKLFF.

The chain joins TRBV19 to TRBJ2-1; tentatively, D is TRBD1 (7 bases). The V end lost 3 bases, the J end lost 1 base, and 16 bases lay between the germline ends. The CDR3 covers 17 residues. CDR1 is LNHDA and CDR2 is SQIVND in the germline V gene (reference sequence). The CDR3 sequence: CASSMMEGAGSYNEQFF. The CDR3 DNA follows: TGTGCCAGTAGTATGATGGAGGGGGCCGGGTCCTACAATGAGCAGTTCTTC.

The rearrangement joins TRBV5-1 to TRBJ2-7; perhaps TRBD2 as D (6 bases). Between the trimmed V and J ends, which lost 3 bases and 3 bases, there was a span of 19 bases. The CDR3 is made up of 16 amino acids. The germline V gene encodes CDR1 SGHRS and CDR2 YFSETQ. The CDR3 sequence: CASSSGVSWRGYEQYF. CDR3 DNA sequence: TGCGCCAGCAGCTCCGGGGTATCGTGGAGGGGCTACGAGCAGTACTTC.

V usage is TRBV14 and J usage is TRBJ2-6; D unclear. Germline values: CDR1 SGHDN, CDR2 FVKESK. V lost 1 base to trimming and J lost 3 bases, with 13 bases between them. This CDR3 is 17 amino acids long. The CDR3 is CASSQGKDRIGANVLTF. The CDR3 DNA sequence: TGTGCCAGCAGCCAAGGAAAGGACCGTATTGGGGCCAACGTCCTGACTTTC.

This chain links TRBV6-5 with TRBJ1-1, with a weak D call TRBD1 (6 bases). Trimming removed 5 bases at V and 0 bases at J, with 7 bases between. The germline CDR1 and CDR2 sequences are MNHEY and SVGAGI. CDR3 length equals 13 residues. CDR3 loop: CASSRQVNTEAFF. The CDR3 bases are TGTGCCAGCAGTAGACAGGTGAACACTGAAGCTTTCTTT.

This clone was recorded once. CDR3 sequence: CASSWYRGDTGELFF. DNA for the CDR3: TGCGCCAGCAGCTGGTACAGGGGGGACACCGGGGAGCTGTTTTTT. The rearrangement uses TRBV5-1 and TRBJ2-2, with 8 bases aligning to TRBD1. This CDR3 has 15 residues. Germline V lookup: CDR1 SGHRS, CDR2 YFSETQ. V gave up 3 bases and J gave up 3 bases; unmatched junction bases: 4.

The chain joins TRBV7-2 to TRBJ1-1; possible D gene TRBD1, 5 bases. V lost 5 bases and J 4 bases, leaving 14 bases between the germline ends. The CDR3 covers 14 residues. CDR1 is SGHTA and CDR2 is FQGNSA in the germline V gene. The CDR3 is CASSTRRGGTEAFF. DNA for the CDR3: TGTGCCAGCAGCACCCGCCGGGGGGGCACTGAAGCTTTCTTT.

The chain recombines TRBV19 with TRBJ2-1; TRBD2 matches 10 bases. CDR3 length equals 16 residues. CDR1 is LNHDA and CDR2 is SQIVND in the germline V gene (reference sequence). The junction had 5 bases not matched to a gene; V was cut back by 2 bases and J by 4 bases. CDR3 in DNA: TGTGCCAGTAGTATATTTCCTAGCGGGGGATACAATGAGCAGTTCTTC. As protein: CASSIFPSGGYNEQFF.

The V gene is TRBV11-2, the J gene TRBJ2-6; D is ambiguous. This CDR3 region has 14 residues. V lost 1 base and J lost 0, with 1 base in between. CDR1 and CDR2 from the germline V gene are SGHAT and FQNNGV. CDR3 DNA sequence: TGTGCCAGCAGCTTAGTCTCTGGGGCCAACGTCCTGACTTTC. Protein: CASSLVSGANVLTF.

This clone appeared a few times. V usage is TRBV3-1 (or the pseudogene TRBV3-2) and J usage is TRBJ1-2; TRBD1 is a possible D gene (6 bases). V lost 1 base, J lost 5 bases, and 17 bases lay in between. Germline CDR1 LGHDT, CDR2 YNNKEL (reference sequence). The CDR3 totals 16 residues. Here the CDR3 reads CASSQGIGGGGYGYTF. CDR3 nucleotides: TGTGCCAGCAGCCAAGGCATAGGGGGAGGGGGTTATGGCTACACCTTC.

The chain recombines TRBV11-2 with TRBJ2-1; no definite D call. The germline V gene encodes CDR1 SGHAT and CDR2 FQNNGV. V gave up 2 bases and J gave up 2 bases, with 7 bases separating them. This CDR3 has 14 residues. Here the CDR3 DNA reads TGTGCCAGCAGCTTACTTCTAGCCTACAATGAGCAGTTCTTC. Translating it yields CASSLLLAYNEQFF.

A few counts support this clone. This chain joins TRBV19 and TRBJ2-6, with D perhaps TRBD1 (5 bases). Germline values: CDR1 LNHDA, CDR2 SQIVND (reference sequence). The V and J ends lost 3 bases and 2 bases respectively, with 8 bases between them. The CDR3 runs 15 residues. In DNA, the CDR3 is TGTGCCAGTAGTATGGGCAGGGCTGGGGCCAACGTCCTGACTTTC. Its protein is CASSMGRAGANVLTF.

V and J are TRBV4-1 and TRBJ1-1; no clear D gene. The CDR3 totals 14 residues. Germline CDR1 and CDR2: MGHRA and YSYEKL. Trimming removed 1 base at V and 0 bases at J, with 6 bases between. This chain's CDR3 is CASSQVRMNTEAFF. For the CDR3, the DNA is TGCGCCAGCAGCCAAGTTCGGATGAACACTGAAGCTTTCTTT.

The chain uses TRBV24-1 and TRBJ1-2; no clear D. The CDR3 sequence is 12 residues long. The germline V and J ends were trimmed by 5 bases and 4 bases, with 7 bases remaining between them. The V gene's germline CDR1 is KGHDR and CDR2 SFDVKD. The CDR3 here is CATSGSFYGYTF. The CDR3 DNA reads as TGTGCCACCAGTGGCAGCTTCTATGGCTACACCTTC.

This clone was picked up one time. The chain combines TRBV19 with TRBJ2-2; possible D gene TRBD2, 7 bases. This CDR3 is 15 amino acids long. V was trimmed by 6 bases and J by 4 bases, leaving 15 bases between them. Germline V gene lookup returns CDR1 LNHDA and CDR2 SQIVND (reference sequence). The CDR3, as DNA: TGTGCCAGTAGCGCGGGGGCCTGGAGCACCGGGGAGCTGTTTTTT. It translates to CASSAGAWSTGELFF.

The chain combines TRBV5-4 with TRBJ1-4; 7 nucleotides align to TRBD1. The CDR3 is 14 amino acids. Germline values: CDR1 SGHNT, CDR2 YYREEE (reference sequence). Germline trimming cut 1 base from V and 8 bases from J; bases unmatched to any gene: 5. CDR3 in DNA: TGTGCCAGCAGCTTGACAGGGGAGGAAGAAAAACTGTTTTTT. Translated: CASSLTGEEEKLFF.

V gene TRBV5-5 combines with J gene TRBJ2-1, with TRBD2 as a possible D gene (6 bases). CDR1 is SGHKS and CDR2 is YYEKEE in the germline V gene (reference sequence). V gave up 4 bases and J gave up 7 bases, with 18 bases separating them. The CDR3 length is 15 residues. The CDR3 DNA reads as TGTGCCAGCAGCACAACCGGGACTGGATATAATGAGCAGTTCTTC. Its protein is CASSTTGTGYNEQFF.

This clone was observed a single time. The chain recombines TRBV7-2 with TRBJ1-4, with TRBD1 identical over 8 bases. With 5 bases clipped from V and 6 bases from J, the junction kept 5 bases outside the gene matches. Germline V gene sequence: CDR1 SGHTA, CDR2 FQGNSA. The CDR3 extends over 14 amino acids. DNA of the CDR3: TGTGCCAGCAGCGCCAGGGGGCTTGATGAAAAACTGTTTTTT. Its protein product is CASSARGLDEKLFF.